A selection of T cell receptor beta chains follows, all from one sample in a study of T-cell reconstitution after alpha-beta-depleted transplantation in children. TCRdb used MiXCR to reprocess the PCR reads, holding one entry per CDR3 protein. Here the sample spans over 200,000 distinct CDR3 sequences, 8.5% to 10% being singletons. The source was PBMCs from the stem cell graft donor, collected from the stem cell graft. The receptors were gathered from a human donor who donated a stem cell graft to a child with acute lymphoblastic leukemia. Both conserved end residues are part of each CDR3.

v_gene,len,j_gene,CDR3aa
TRBV11-2,16,TRBJ1-1,CASSLDLDRYDTEAFF
TRBV20-1,13,TRBJ2-1,CSARSGGPNEQFF
TRBV20-1,14,TRBJ1-3,CSAYTGRRGNTIYF
TRBV19,14,TRBJ2-7,CASSTRQGLDEQYF
TRBV14,14,TRBJ1-4,CASSQVRGIEKLFF
TRBV2,16,TRBJ2-2,CASSESRFANTGELFF
TRBV10-2,14,TRBJ2-7,CASSGYGGNHEQYF
TRBV10-3,14,TRBJ2-7,CATTPGQGAYEQYF
TRBV12-3/TRBV12-4,16,TRBJ1-2,CASSFRRDGSNYGYTF
TRBV12-3/TRBV12-4,17,TRBJ1-2,CASSRTGGVRQMGGYTF
TRBV6-5,18,TRBJ1-1,CASSYDRVLGRAGTEAFF
TRBV11-3,13,TRBJ2-1,CASSWDRYNEQFF
TRBV29-1,12,TRBJ2-5,CSTDRDQETQYF
TRBV5-4,12,TRBJ1-4,CASSLLGGELFF
TRBV5-1,16,TRBJ2-2,CASSPGTSANTGELFF
TRBV10-3,17,TRBJ2-2,CAISEKGLAGNTGELFF
TRBV12-3/TRBV12-4,15,TRBJ1-1,CASAVMQGLNTEAFF
TRBV7-8,13,TRBJ1-1,CASSFAGGAEAFF
TRBV5-1,14,TRBJ2-1,CASSPRGEYNEQFF